This passage covers 9 T cell receptor beta chains from one sample sequenced in a study of memory CD4+ T cells and cytomegalovirus serostatus. The sort gate was single viable CD3+CD4+CD8-CD45RO+ cells for memory CD4+ T cells. Here immunoSEQ multiplex PCR was the method, and the copy in TCRdb shows in-frame clones only, minus some. There are 55,000 to 80,000 clones in the sample; 70% to 80% occur only once, and under 6% lies in the top ten. Sequencing was performed on memory CD4+ T cells from blood. All receptors come from an adult in good health and CMV-seropositive.

The chain uses TRBV11-3 and TRBJ2-1; D possibly matches TRBD1 or TRBD2 (5 bases each). Trimming pared 0 bases from V and 6 bases from J, leaving 15 bases between. The CDR3 is 16 amino acids. Germline V gene sequence: CDR1 SGHNT, CDR2 YENEEA. The CDR3 DNA reads TGTGCCAGCAGCTTAGATGGGGCGGGTAGGCTCAATGAGCAGTTCTTC. Protein: CASSLDGAGRLNEQFF.

In this sample, this clone turned up once. V usage is TRBV6-1 and J usage is TRBJ2-7; no clear D. The CDR3 runs 15 residues. Trimming removed 2 bases at V and 0 bases at J, with 11 bases between. Germline V gives CDR1 MNHNS, CDR2 SASEGT. The CDR3 loop reads CASSEYAAPSYEQYF. The CDR3 region has the DNA TGTGCCAGCAGTGAATATGCAGCTCCCTCCTACGAGCAGTACTTC.

This chain uses TRBV11-2 with TRBJ2-2, with D possibly matching TRBD2 (5 bases). The CDR3 is made up of 14 amino acids. Germline V gene lookup returns CDR1 SGHAT and CDR2 FQNNGV. With 5 bases removed from V and 9 bases from J, the gap between germline ends came to 16 bases. The CDR3 DNA sequence: TGTGCCAGCAGCCTGACTATGTCTGGCCGGGAGCTGTTTTTT. Translated: CASSLTMSGRELFF.

This clone was picked up a small number of times. The chain recombines TRBV6-5 with TRBJ2-7; a weak D match, TRBD2 (5 bases). The CDR3 sequence is 14 residues long. The V end lost 2 bases, the J end lost 5 bases, and 13 bases lay between the germline ends. Germline V gene sequence: CDR1 MNHEY, CDR2 SVGAGI. CDR3 in DNA: TGTGCCAGCAGTTACAATCGGGGTTCCAACGAGCAGTACTTC. It yields the protein CASSYNRGSNEQYF.

The genes are TRBV7-2 and TRBJ1-1, with D hard to call. This CDR3 has 14 residues. V lost 4 bases to trimming and J lost 0 bases, with 9 bases between them. The V gene's germline CDR1 is SGHTA and CDR2 FQGNSA. CDR3 in amino acids: CASSSRNMNTEAFF. In nucleotides, the CDR3 is TGTGCCAGCAGCTCCCGCAATATGAACACTGAAGCTTTCTTT.

The genes are TRBV7-9 and TRBJ2-7; the D gene is possibly TRBD2 (5 bases). The length of the CDR3 is 15 residues. Germline-derived CDR1 and CDR2 are SEHNR and FQNEAQ (reference sequence). V was pared by 6 bases and J by 7 bases, with 22 bases between. DNA for the CDR3: TGTGCCAGCAGGCCCGGCACGGGAACCTACGTGGAGCAGTACTTC. Its protein product is CASRPGTGTYVEQYF.

This chain connects TRBV5-4 to TRBJ2-2; D unclear. This CDR3 has 11 amino acids. Trimming shortened V by 4 bases and J by 7 bases, and 5 bases separated the two germline ends. In germline, CDR1 is SGHNT, CDR2 YYREEE (reference sequence). CDR3: CASSIYGELFF. CDR3 DNA sequence: TGTGCCAGCAGCATCTACGGGGAGCTGTTTTTT.

The chain combines TRBV28 with TRBJ1-4, with a weak D call TRBD1 (5 bases). Germline-derived CDR1 and CDR2 are MDHEN and SYDVKM. Trimming stripped 3 bases from V and 9 bases from J, with 14 bases between. This CDR3 has 14 residues. This chain's CDR3 is CASSFIQGAQKLFF. The CDR3 DNA reads as TGTGCCAGCAGTTTCATTCAGGGTGCTCAAAAACTGTTTTTT.

This sequence joins TRBV14 and TRBJ2-1; D is unresolved. CDR3 length equals 16 residues. CDR1 SGHDN and CDR2 FVKESK come from the germline V gene. The ends were cut back, 0 bases at V and 2 bases at J, with 11 bases in the middle. The chain's CDR3 is CASSQEVSPPYNEQFF. In nucleotides, the CDR3 is TGTGCCAGCAGCCAAGAGGTTAGCCCTCCCTACAATGAGCAGTTCTTC.